Sequencing of this T cell receptor beta chain was carried out in a study of blood T cell repertoires in COVID-19. Turning to the study itself: The analysed material was cDNA or gDNA that came from T cells, B-cell-depleted T cells, or PBMCs.

There are 14 residues in the CDR3. Trimming pared 6 bases from V and 3 bases from J, leaving 11 bases between. CDR1 is WSHSY, CDR2 SAAADI, per germline. Source study methods: Quantification of nucleated cells was approximated via reference gene primer amplification. Generated by immunoSEQ multiplex PCR, the TCRdb table keeps only in-frame clones and is missing some. The V and J calls and the clone size are those of that table, but D and trimming were determined from the DNA. The sample records about 170,000 clones, roughly 87% being singletons. The sample comprised peripheral blood. The chain links TRBV10-2 to TRBJ1-4; weak D call: TRBD1 (6 bases). The TCR sequence derives from a woman aged 70 to 79 with acute or convalescent COVID-19. The chain's CDR3 is CASRDRRANEKLFF. In DNA form, the CDR3 reads TGCGCCAGCAGAGACAGGCGGGCTAATGAAAAACTGTTTTTT.